The 19 T cell receptor beta chains given below trace back to one sample, sequenced in a study of blood T cell repertoires in COVID-19. TCRdb's table, derived via immunoSEQ multiplex PCR, lists solely in-frame clones and lacks some. The sample yields around 54,000 clones, around nine tenths seen once. The sequencing sample was made of peripheral blood. Every receptor here comes from a woman in her thirties or forties with active COVID-19.

The chain employs TRBV19 and TRBJ2-5; TRBD1 agrees at 7 bases. Germline V gene lookup returns CDR1 LNHDA and CDR2 SQIVND (reference sequence). The CDR3 runs to 15 residues. J lost 3 bases, V lost 3 bases, and 7 bases had no gene match. CDR3 DNA sequence: TGTGCCAGTAGTATTGGTCGGGACAGAGAAGAGACCCAGTACTTC. Residues: CASSIGRDREETQYF. Combining the CDR3 with reference TRBV19 and TRBJ2-5 gives the whole variable domain DGGITQSPKYLFRKEGQNVTLSCEQNLNHDAMYWYRQDPGQGLRLIYYSQIVNDFQKGDIAEGYSVSREKKESFPLTVTSAQKNPTAFYLCASSIGRDREETQYFGPGTRLLVL.

The chain combines TRBV24-1 with TRBJ2-3; 7 bases line up with TRBD2. The germline CDR1 and CDR2 sequences are KGHDR and SFDVKD. The CDR3 spans 15 residues. V shed 5 bases, J shed 1 base, and the junction held 5 bases outside the gene matches. The CDR3 reads CATSASGAGTDTQYF. CDR3 nucleotides: TGTGCCACCAGTGCTAGCGGAGCTGGCACAGATACGCAGTATTTT.

The chain is built from TRBV30 and TRBJ2-7; tentative D call: TRBD2 (7 bases). Trimming left V 1 base short and J 2 bases short, with 12 bases between. The germline V gene has CDR1 GTSNPN and CDR2 SVGIG (reference sequence). The CDR3 sequence is 14 residues long. The CDR3 reads CAWSAGAGAYEQYF. CDR3 DNA: TGTGCCTGGAGTGCGGGGGCGGGGGCCTACGAGCAGTACTTC.

This chain uses TRBV7-9 with TRBJ2-7, with D perhaps TRBD1 (7 bases). Germline V gene lookup returns CDR1 SEHNR and CDR2 FQNEAQ (reference sequence). The CDR3 sequence is 14 residues long. V was clipped by 6 bases and J by 12 bases, with 24 bases between them. Here the CDR3 DNA reads TGTGCCAGCAGTAGGGAAGGAGGGGGCGCGAAAAGGTACTTC. This sequence encodes CASSREGGGAKRYF.

This chain links TRBV4-2 with TRBJ2-1; 13 nucleotides agree with TRBD2. Trimming cost V 1 base and J 8 bases; bases outside gene matches: 5. Germline CDR1 and CDR2: LGHNA and YNFKEQ. The CDR3 sequence is 16 residues long. The CDR3 here is CASSQALAGGPDEQFF. As DNA, the CDR3 is TGTGCCAGCAGCCAAGCACTAGCGGGGGGGCCGGATGAGCAGTTCTTC.

The rearrangement joins TRBV19 to TRBJ1-2; the D gene is possibly TRBD1 (5 bases). Deletions cut 4 bases from V and 8 bases from J, with 17 bases between. Germline assignment: CDR1 LNHDA and CDR2 SQIVND (reference sequence). The length of the CDR3 is 14 residues. CDR3 sequence reads: CASSTRDSGGGYTF. Written as DNA, the CDR3 is TGTGCCAGTAGTACCCGGGACTCAGGCGGGGGCTACACCTTC. Supplemented by reference TRBV19 and TRBJ1-2, the full variable domain reads DGGITQSPKYLFRKEGQNVTLSCEQNLNHDAMYWYRQDPGQGLRLIYYSQIVNDFQKGDIAEGYSVSREKKESFPLTVTSAQKNPTAFYLCASSTRDSGGGYTFGSGTRLTVV.

The genes are TRBV7-8 and TRBJ1-2, with 7 bases identical to TRBD1. The CDR3 has 13 residues. Losses at the gene ends were 5 bases for V and 3 bases for J; bases not matched to a gene: 3. CDR1 is SGHVS, CDR2 FQNEAQ, per germline. The CDR3 spells CASSETGYYGYTF. Here the CDR3 DNA reads TGTGCCAGCAGCGAGACAGGGTACTATGGCTACACCTTC.

J is TRBJ1-2 and V is TRBV11-3, with a weak D call TRBD1 (5 bases). V shed 4 bases and J shed 6 bases, with 9 bases lying between them. The germline gives CDR1 SGHNT, CDR2 YENEEA. CDR3 length: 12 residues. CDR3 bases: TGTGCCAGCAGCTACCGGGGGGATGGCTACACCTTC. This codes for CASSYRGDGYTF.

The chain has TRBV21-1 and TRBJ2-7; the tabulated D call, TRBD1, remains unverified against the DNA. TRBV21-1 is flagged as a pseudogene. The CDR3 is made up of 20 amino acids. DNA for the CDR3: TGTGCCAGCAGCCAAAGAGGGAACAGGGGGCGCGGGGGCCGGATCTACGAGCAGTACTTC. Its translation is CASSQRGNRGRGGRIYEQYF.

This rearrangement joins TRBV5-5 to TRBJ1-1; D is unclear. Trimming pared 1 base from V and 5 bases from J, leaving 6 bases between. Germline assignment: CDR1 SGHKS and CDR2 YYEKEE (reference sequence). This CDR3 has 12 residues. In DNA, the CDR3 is TGTGCCAGCAGCTTGACGAGGACTGAAGCTTTCTTT. As protein: CASSLTRTEAFF.

The rearrangement links TRBV6-2 or TRBV6-3 to TRBJ2-7; TRBD2 agrees at 11 bases. Trimming took 4 bases from V and 3 from J; bases not matched to a gene: 8. The CDR3 spans 16 residues. Germline V gene lookup returns CDR1 MNHEY and CDR2 SVGEGT. CDR3: CASSSPSGGHLYEQYF. DNA of the CDR3: TGTGCCAGCAGTTCCCCTAGCGGGGGGCATCTCTACGAGCAGTACTTC.

The V and J genes are TRBV13 and TRBJ2-5; perhaps TRBD2 as D (6 bases). This CDR3 region has 16 residues. CDR1 and CDR2 (germline): PRHDT, FYEKMQ (reference sequence). The ends were cut back, 2 bases at V and 1 base at J, with 14 bases in the middle. DNA of the CDR3: TGTGCCAGCAGCTTAAAGGAGGCGGGACGCCAAGAGACCCAGTACTTC. It translates to CASSLKEAGRQETQYF.

The CDR3 sequence is CASSAGSGESSYNEQFF. CDR3 in DNA: TGCGCCAGCAGCGCGGGTAGCGGGGAGAGCTCCTACAATGAGCAGTTCTTC. The V gene is TRBV5-1, the J gene TRBJ2-1, with 8 bases aligning to TRBD2. The CDR3 runs to 17 residues. The germline CDR1 and CDR2 sequences are SGHRS and YFSETQ. With V trimmed by 4 bases and J by 0 bases, 9 bases remained unmatched.

This clone was observed a handful of times. CDR3 DNA: TGTGCCAGCAGCCTAGACGGGTCGGCCCTCCACTTT. Protein product: CASSLDGSALHF. V usage is TRBV7-9 and J usage is TRBJ1-6; D gene unclear. The germline V and J ends were trimmed by 5 bases and 14 bases, with 13 bases remaining between them. CDR3 length equals 12 residues. The germline V gene encodes CDR1 SEHNR and CDR2 FQNEAQ (reference sequence).

V usage is TRBV29-1 and J usage is TRBJ2-7, with D possibly TRBD2 on 6 matching bases. Germline loops: CDR1 SQVTM, CDR2 ANQGSEA. V was cut by 1 base and J by 8 bases, with 21 bases left in between. The CDR3 covers 15 residues. The CDR3 region has the DNA TGCAGCGTTGAAGTTCCGGGAGTCCTCCGCCCGCAGCAGTACTTC. Residues: CSVEVPGVLRPQQYF.

This chain uses TRBV7-2 with TRBJ1-5; D might be TRBD1 (6 bases). Trimming stripped 0 bases from V and 1 base from J, with 10 bases between. Germline V CDR1 and CDR2: SGHTA, FQGNSA. The CDR3 runs 16 residues. The CDR3 DNA reads TGTGCCAGCAGCTTAGCGGGCAGGGGCAGCAATCAGCCCCAGCATTTT. Its translation: CASSLAGRGSNQPQHF.

The CDR3 bases are TGTGCCAGCAGTTACTCGTGGCCAGCGTCGGGGGAGACCCAGTACTTC. Its translation: CASSYSWPASGETQYF. The V and J genes are TRBV6-2 or TRBV6-3 and TRBJ2-5; possible D gene TRBD2, 5 bases. Germline CDR1 MNHEY, CDR2 SVGEGT. Trimming stripped 0 bases from V and 5 bases from J, with 16 bases between. The CDR3 totals 16 residues.

This chain uses TRBV13 with TRBJ1-6; the D gene is possibly TRBD1 (5 bases). V was clipped by 5 bases and J by 7 bases, with 27 bases between them. Germline loops: CDR1 PRHDT, CDR2 FYEKMQ (reference sequence). This CDR3 has 19 residues. CDR3 sequence: CASSRAGGTYGGENSPLHF. The CDR3 region has the DNA TGTGCCAGCAGCCGCGCCGGGGGAACCTACGGGGGGGAAAATTCACCCCTCCACTTT.

This clone appeared a single time. V gene TRBV2 combines with J gene TRBJ2-3; 7 nucleotides match TRBD2. V dropped 7 bases and J dropped 0; count of bases not matched to a gene: 10. Looked up from germline, CDR1 is SNHLY and CDR2 is FYNNEI. This CDR3 has 16 amino acids. For the CDR3, the DNA is TGTGCCAGCACTCCGATTCTAGCGGCTAGCACAGATACGCAGTATTTT. Its protein product is CASTPILAASTDTQYF.